One and the same sample provided the 8 T cell receptor beta chains below, sequenced in a study of tumor-infiltrating lymphocytes in primary liver carcinoma. Synthesis of TCR beta cDNA was carried out from 450 to 650 ng total RNA with a constant-region primer. Libraries for TCR beta were built through three nested multiplex PCR rounds, which together made up a slightly modified ARM-PCR procedure. The first two PCR rounds, around 10 cycles each, used TRBV1-TRBV30 forward primers and a C-beta reverse primer. TCRdb re-derived calls from the multiplex PCR reads in MiXCR, one entry per CDR3 protein. This sample has hundreds of thousands of distinct CDR3 sequences, with about three fifths found just once. It was unsorted whole blood that yielded blood RNA, and germline DNA was also extracted. The sequencing sample was made of peripheral blood. The receptors were gathered from a woman under 40 with primary liver carcinoma and hepatitis B virus infection.

Regarding this clonotype: A much larger clone is a single base away; this may be a read error. This chain links TRBV6-1 with TRBJ1-1; D is ambiguous. Per the germline V gene, CDR1 is MNHNS and CDR2 is SASEGT. Between the trimmed V and J ends, which lost 7 bases and 4 bases, there was a span of 16 bases. The CDR3 is 14 amino acids. In DNA, the CDR3 is TGTGCCAGCACGTCGTCGTCTAGGGCCACTGAAGCTTTCTTT. Translating gives CASTSSSRATEAFF.

Details on this clonotype: A single base separates this from a much larger clone, so it may be a read error. The chain recombines TRBV12-3 or TRBV12-4 with TRBJ1-1, with D tentatively TRBD1 (6 bases). The CDR3 sequence is 12 residues long. The V and J ends lost 9 bases and 8 bases respectively, with 16 bases between them. The CDR3: CARSIGQLEAFF. The CDR3 DNA sequence: TGTGCCAGGAGTATCGGACAGTTAGAAGCTTTCTTT.

As to this clonotype: An end of the junction differs from the germline gene, which may be a read error. This chain uses TRBV4-2 with TRBJ2-7, with unresolved D. The CDR3 runs to 15 residues. CDR1 LGHNA and CDR2 YNFKEQ come from the germline V gene. CDR3 amino acids: CVSSQARRGPYEQYF. The CDR3 DNA sequence: TGTGTCAGCAGCCAAGCAAGGCGCGGACCCTACGAGCAGTACTTC.

With regard to this clonotype: At one end, the junction sequence differs from germline, possibly due to a read error. The chain carries TRBV6-1 and TRBJ2-6, with a possible D match to TRBD2 (6 bases). The length of the CDR3 is 15 residues. Germline V gene sequence: CDR1 MNHNS, CDR2 SASEGT. The CDR3 DNA reads TGTGCCAACAGTGATCGGGGGAGTGGGGCCAACGTCCTGACTTTC. Translated, it gives CANSDRGSGANVLTF.

The gene calls are TRBV6-2 or TRBV6-3 and TRBJ1-2; D might be TRBD1 (6 bases). The germline V gene has CDR1 MNHEY and CDR2 SVGEGT. V lost 6 bases, J lost 10 bases, and 24 bases lay in between. The CDR3 is 15 amino acids. The CDR3 sequence: CASSHFRGQTSIYTF. CDR3 nucleotide sequence: TGTGCCAGCAGCCACTTTCGGGGGCAAACGTCTATCTACACCTTC.

This clonotype has a handful of counts. The chain couples TRBV7-9 to TRBJ2-3, with no clear D. The CDR3 spans 13 residues. Trimming shortened V by 4 bases and J by 8 bases, and 13 bases separated the two germline ends. The germline V gene encodes CDR1 SEHNR and CDR2 FQNEAQ (reference sequence). CDR3 sequence (DNA): TGTGCCAGCAGCTCGCTAAGGGCCTTTACGCAGTATTTT. Amino acid sequence: CASSSLRAFTQYF.

This clonotype was observed once. CDR3 residues: CASSSMTDTQYF. CDR3 DNA sequence: TGCGCCAGCAGTAGCATGACAGATACGCAGTATTTT. The chain couples TRBV10-1 to TRBJ2-3; no clear D. The CDR3 consists of 12 residues. Per the germline V gene, CDR1 is WNHNN and CDR2 is SYGVQD (reference sequence). V was pared by 5 bases and J by 3 bases, with 6 bases between.

This clonotype appeared once. This rearrangement joins TRBV24-1 to TRBJ2-1; TRBD1 is a possible D gene (5 bases). CDR1 is KGHDR, CDR2 SFDVKD, per germline. The V and J ends lost 6 bases and 10 bases respectively, with 9 bases between them. The CDR3 is 11 amino acids. CDR3 bases: TGTGCCACCAGTCTCCAGGGAGAGCAGTTCTTC. This sequence encodes CATSLQGEQFF.